Below, 12 T cell receptor beta chains from the same sample are listed, as sequenced in a study of vaccination and CD4 T cells after COVID-19. Treatment denoted: roughly 11-day PBMC culture with coronavirus spike peptide pools or control peptides (ViraFEST assay). The antigens these receptors bind are not known. CD4+ T cells that had been cultured provided DNA sequenced with the Oncomine TCR Beta short-read assay. MiXCR, run by TCRdb on the PCR reads, gives a single entry per CDR3 protein. This sample has approximately 15,000 distinct CDR3 sequences, with about 69% found just once. What was sequenced was CD4+ T cells from blood, cultured in vitro. Receptors were obtained from a human donor who had recovered from COVID-19.

The gene calls are TRBV27 and TRBJ2-6; 12 bases align to TRBD1. Losses at the gene ends were 9 bases for V and 4 bases for J; bases not matched to a gene: 7. Germline V gives CDR1 MNHEY, CDR2 SMNVEV (reference sequence). This CDR3 has 16 residues. CDR3 protein: CASRDRGLYGANVLTF. CDR3 coding DNA: TGTGCCAGTAGGGACAGGGGGCTTTACGGGGCCAACGTCCTGACTTTC. Using reference TRBV27 and TRBJ2-6 for the parts outside the CDR3, the full variable domain is EAQVTQNPRYLITVTGKKLTVTCSQNMNHEYMSWYRQDPGLGLRQIYYSMNVEVTDKGDVPEGYKVSRKEKRNFPLILESPSPNQTSLYFCASRDRGLYGANVLTFGAGSRLTVL.

V and J are TRBV28 and TRBJ1-6; TRBD1 matches at 11 bases. This CDR3 comprises 19 residues. The germline gives CDR1 MDHEN, CDR2 SYDVKM. Losses at the gene ends were 4 bases for V and 10 bases for J; bases not matched to a gene: 18. Written as DNA, the CDR3 is TGTGCCAGCAGTTCCGGGACAGGGGGACGCCCCCTTAAAGGATCACCCCTCCACTTT. Its translation: CASSSGTGGRPLKGSPLHF.

The chain links TRBV2 to TRBJ1-2; D not certain. Germline CDR1 reads SNHLY; CDR2 reads FYNNEI. The CDR3 is 12 amino acids. Trimming removed 5 bases from V and 4 bases from J, with 8 bases in between. The CDR3 nucleotides are TGTGCCAGCAGTCCTACAGCCTATGGCTACACCTTC. Amino acid sequence: CASSPTAYGYTF.

The chain links TRBV27 to TRBJ1-5, with no clear D. The CDR3 has 14 amino acids. Germline V gives CDR1 MNHEY, CDR2 SMNVEV (reference sequence). Trimming pared 2 bases from V and 2 bases from J, leaving 7 bases between. The CDR3 spells CASSLREGNQPQHF. The CDR3 DNA is TGTGCCAGCAGTTTAAGGGAGGGCAATCAGCCCCAGCATTTT.

This chain links TRBV28 with TRBJ1-2, with D possibly being TRBD1 (5 bases). The CDR3 has 12 amino acids. V lost 8 bases and J lost 6, with 13 bases in between. Germline-derived CDR1 and CDR2 are MDHEN and SYDVKM. Written as DNA, the CDR3 is TGTGCCAGCTCCCTCACGGGGGATGGCTACACCTTC. It codes for CASSLTGDGYTF.

This sequence joins TRBV19 and TRBJ2-7; unclear D gene. The CDR3 spans 13 residues. The germline gives CDR1 LNHDA, CDR2 SQIVND (reference sequence). With 6 bases removed from V and 1 base from J, the gap between germline ends came to 10 bases. The CDR3 DNA reads as TGTGCCAGTAGGGCTACGCGGTCCTACGAGCAGTACTTC. Protein: CASRATRSYEQYF. The full variable domain, completed using reference TRBV19 and TRBJ2-7, is DGGITQSPKYLFRKEGQNVTLSCEQNLNHDAMYWYRQDPGQGLRLIYYSQIVNDFQKGDIAEGYSVSREKKESFPLTVTSAQKNPTAFYLCASRATRSYEQYFGPGTRLTVT.

In its sample, this clonotype was seen a few times. This chain connects TRBV10-1 to TRBJ2-2, with TRBD1 identical over 8 bases. Germline lookup yields CDR1 WNHNN and CDR2 SYGVQD (reference sequence). With 7 bases clipped from V and 5 bases from J, the junction kept 15 bases outside the gene matches. CDR3 length equals 17 residues. The CDR3 DNA reads as TGCGCCAGCACCGCGACAGGGGCAGGAAGGTGGACCGGGGAGCTGTTTTTT. This encodes CASTATGAGRWTGELFF.

This clonotype came up once. The V gene is TRBV10-3, the J gene TRBJ2-3; unclear D gene. CDR1 and CDR2 from the germline V gene are ENHRY and SYGVKD. CDR3 length: 14 residues. Between the trimmed V and J ends, which lost 4 bases and 2 bases, there was a span of 10 bases. The CDR3: CAISVSSFTDTQYF. Here the CDR3 DNA reads TGTGCCATCAGTGTAAGTTCCTTCACAGATACGCAGTATTTT.

Concerning this clonotype: The junction shows a germline mismatch at one end, possibly a read error. The chain combines TRBV28 with TRBJ1-2; TRBD1 might be the D (5 bases). Germline V lookup: CDR1 MDHEN, CDR2 SYDVKM. This CDR3 is 14 amino acids long. Here the CDR3 reads CASSSHGGNYGHTF. The CDR3, as DNA: TGTGCCAGCAGTTCCCATGGGGGGAACTATGGCCACACCTTC.

J is TRBJ2-2 and V is TRBV15, with TRBD2 identical over 9 bases. Per germline, CDR1 LNHNV and CDR2 YYDKDF (reference sequence). J gave up 3 bases and V 0 bases, and 14 bases lay outside the gene matches. This CDR3 is 20 amino acids long. CDR3 region: CATSRERGWSGRSDTGELFF. CDR3 coding DNA: TGTGCCACCAGCAGAGAGAGGGGTTGGAGCGGGAGGTCGGACACCGGGGAGCTGTTTTTT.

This clonotype has only one observation. V and J are TRBV20-1 and TRBJ1-1; D gene unclear. The germline gives CDR1 DFQATT, CDR2 SNEGSKA (reference sequence). V was pared by 5 bases and J by 4 bases, with 11 bases between. The CDR3 has 12 amino acids. In DNA, the CDR3 is TGCAGTGCTCGTTTGAAATCCACTGAAGCTTTCTTT. It encodes CSARLKSTEAFF.

The J gene is TRBJ1-5, the V gene TRBV30; no definite D call. V was cut by 2 bases and J by 7 bases, with 15 bases left in between. Germline V lookup: CDR1 GTSNPN, CDR2 SVGIG (reference sequence). There are 14 residues in the CDR3. The CDR3 loop is CAWSRFQVRQPQHF. DNA for the CDR3: TGTGCCTGGAGTCGGTTCCAAGTCCGGCAGCCCCAGCATTTT.